The present TCR beta chain was sequenced within a study of regulatory T cells in long-lasting Graves disease listed by TCRdb under 2021. Study-wide context: In the newly diagnosed Graves' disease group, patients had been taking antithyroid drugs for less than 3 months. The study was conducted in China and was registered as a clinical trial. Patients with persistent Graves' disease were compared with patients with newly diagnosed Graves' disease using TCR sequencing and RNA sequencing of peripheral blood. A total of around 35 samples were covered by TCR sequencing, comprising around 13 persistent and about 20 newly diagnosed Graves' disease patients.

This clonotype was found a few times. Its antigen is currently not known. The record has no base qualities; no much larger clone is one base away. What the work shows at the level of the full study, not this receptor alone: A larger number of public clonotypes was shared among persistent patients (about 2,700) than among newly diagnosed patients (more than 850). TRBV28, TRBJ1-2 and TRBJ2-5 were preferentially used in persistent disease, while TRBV20-1 and TRBJ2-1 were favored in newly diagnosed disease. Persistent Graves' disease patients showed lower TCR Shannon entropy and fewer highly expanded clones than newly diagnosed patients, suggesting clonal expansion. Because the primary lesion, thyroid tissue, could not be accessed, the study looked at peripheral blood alone. The small sample size was acknowledged by the authors as a limitation that may reduce accuracy. Only the TCR beta chain was sequenced and analyzed.

Receptors were amplified or captured by multiplex PCR. Sequencing instrument: Illumina HiSeq 4000. TCR beta libraries were built with iRepertoire HTBI primers and Arm-PCR amplification of CDR3 regions. Before sequencing, the PCR products went through gel purification. The paper's data handling went like this. Gene usage analysis of CDR3 amino acid clonotypes used the 55 to 65 TRBV and around 14 TRBJ segments found across samples. COPE and FqMerger were used to merge the filtered high-quality paired reads into contigs. Contigs were aligned with BLAST to IMGT TRBV, TRBD and TRBJ reference genes, and CDR3 was defined per IMGT. Clonotypes above 0.1% frequency were classified as highly expanded clones. Shannon entropy was used to measure repertoire diversity, and the Gini coefficient was used to measure V-J evenness. Clonotypes shared by more than one individual were considered public. TCRdb handled the public reads itself, with Q25 trimming in fastp and clone calling in MiXCR, and kept productive beta chains. Rows with one shared CDR3 protein collapse into an entry with the most common genes and DNA. These V and J calls derive from TCRdb rather than the authors' analysis. The sample includes about 430,000 distinct CDR3 sequences, with approximately 15% observed a single time. Clones ranked in the top ten supply about 8% of the sample.

The CDR3 holds 14 amino acids from the cysteine to the phenylalanine. Solely the CDR3 DNA is kept, with 42 bases framed from the first base. Deletion took 4 bases off V and 4 bases off J, with a span of 15 bases between the germline ends. From the germline V gene, CDR1 is SGDLS and CDR2 is YYNGEE. Explained via the paper, the time point label denotes: newly diagnosed GD, antithyroid drugs for less than 3 months. RNA was extracted from PBMCs in TRIzol for both TCR sequencing and RNA sequencing. The diagnosis of Graves' disease was made according to American Thyroid Association guidelines. Patients were recruited from an endocrinology department in Xi'an, China. From each patient, approximately 9.9 milliliters of peripheral blood was collected into an EDTA anticoagulant tube. PBMCs were isolated by Ficoll Paque Plus density gradient separation without further T cell sorting. An Agilent 2100 Bioanalyzer and agarose gel were used to check RNA quality, and a NanoDrop 2000 was used to measure RNA concentration.

These data were likewise used in another study, on T cells in Graves' hyperthyroidism and ophthalmopathy. As the second paper documents: A patient counted as having stable Graves' hyperthyroidism if no progression to ophthalmopathy occurred over 18 months of follow-up. Hyperthyroidism patients were newly diagnosed, with disease duration under 2 months, and aged 18 to 65 years. Patients with uncontrolled infections, other autoimmune diseases, pregnancy or lactation were excluded. Diagnoses relied on clinical symptoms, serum thyroxine and TRAb, thyroid ultrasound and orbital computed tomography. A first-round RT-PCR of the TCR CDR3 used the HTBI primer set with the Qiagen OneStep RT-PCR kit. Most expanded thyroid clonotypes (frequency above 0.001) were also detected in blood, a finding suggesting that blood repertoires may reflect thyroid immune responses. A model built on a 13 V-J signature distinguished ophthalmopathy from stable hyperthyroidism, reaching about 88% sensitivity and around 81% specificity in cross-validation and 80%/75% in testing. During validation, the model predicted progression to ophthalmopathy a median of roughly six months ahead of onset, with roughly 65% sensitivity and around 72% specificity. A discovery cohort of 95 to 100 patients, approximately 45 with Graves' ophthalmopathy and roughly 59 with stable Graves' hyperthyroidism, was used to find distinguishing TCR V-J signatures. Prospective prediction of ophthalmopathy was tested in an independent validation cohort consisting of about 19 hyperthyroidism patients and some 16 patients who later progressed to ophthalmopathy. The 80 to 100 discovery patients were randomly divided into training and test sets at a 7:3 ratio. The study also compared thyroid tissue and blood T-cell repertoires from more than 5 Graves' hyperthyroidism patients. Following sampling, methimazole starting at 30 mg daily was given to hyperthyroidism patients, and high-dose intravenous methylprednisolone was given to ophthalmopathy patients. Libraries were constructed in a second round of multiplex PCR, after which size selection and purification were carried out. Sequencing of the libraries was done on an Illumina HiSeq2000 using paired-end 100 bp reads. SOAPnuke was used to process the raw data, throwing out any read that contained adapters or uncalled bases, had a mean Phred below 15, or lacked an exact constant-primer or identifier match. High-quality paired reads were merged with COPE v1.2.5, and unique nucleotide sequences were defined as clonotypes. MiTCR v1.1 was used to align clonotypes to the IMGT TRBV, TRBD and TRBJ reference segments. The analysis was restricted to V-J combinations with a frequency above 0.0001, which together covered 99% to 99.2% of the repertoires. A TCS score was defined as the ratio of F50 (clonal expansion) to E x V (chaos), with BLOSUM62-based TCRdist applied between CDR3 peptides within each V-J. Welch's t-statistics and random forest reduced 500 to 550 V-J features to some 14, which were used in a naive Bayes classifier (R e1071). No statistical method was used to set the sample size in advance, and investigators knew the group allocation. According to the paper, TCR Vbeta CDR3 sequencing was carried out on about 140 peripheral blood samples, which came from under 50 ophthalmopathy, fewer than 80 hyperthyroidism and about 17 progressor patients.

The origin of this receptor is a woman aged 40 to 50 with Graves disease. Donor details come from another sample of the same person, matched by shared clones. The chain links TRBV9 with TRBJ2-7; no confident D gene assignment can be made. Sequences were derived from peripheral blood mononuclear cells (PBMCs), sampled at new diagnosis, from a patient treated with antithyroid drugs. The bases read TGTGCCAGCAGCCCCCGGACCAGCGAATACGAGCAGTACTTC. It is translated as CASSPRTSEYEQYF.